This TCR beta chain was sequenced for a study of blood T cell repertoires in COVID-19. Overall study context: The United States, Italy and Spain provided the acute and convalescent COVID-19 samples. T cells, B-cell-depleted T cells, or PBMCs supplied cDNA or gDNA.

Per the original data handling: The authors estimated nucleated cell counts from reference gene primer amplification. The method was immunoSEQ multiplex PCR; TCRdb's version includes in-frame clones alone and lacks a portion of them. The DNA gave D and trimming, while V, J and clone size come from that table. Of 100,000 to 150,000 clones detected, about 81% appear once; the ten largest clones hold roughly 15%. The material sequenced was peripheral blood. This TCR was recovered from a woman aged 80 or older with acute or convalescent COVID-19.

As DNA, the CDR3 is TGTGCCAGCAGTGAAGTGGGAGCTCGCCAAGAGACCCAGTACTTC. Its protein product is CASSEVGARQETQYF. The chain is built from TRBV2 and TRBJ2-5; the D gene is possibly TRBD2 (5 bases). Germline-derived CDR1 and CDR2 are SNHLY and FYNNEI. This CDR3 contains 15 residues. V was pared by 1 base and J by 1 base, with 10 bases between.